This T cell receptor beta chain was identified during a study of blood T cell repertoires in COVID-19. In the study overall: From the United States, Italy and Spain came samples of acute and convalescent COVID-19. PBMCs, B-cell-depleted T cells, or T cells provided the cDNA or gDNA that made up the material.

Germline CDR1 SGHNT, CDR2 YYREEE (reference sequence). The CDR3 spans 16 residues. Losses at the gene ends were 3 bases for V and 7 bases for J; bases not matched to a gene: 9. Under the authors' procedure: Nucleated cell counts were estimated from reference gene primer amplification. TCRdb's copy holds only in-frame clones and misses some; the assay was immunoSEQ multiplex PCR. V and J calls and clone size are given by that table; D and trimming were obtained from the DNA. The data show some 400,000 clones, with 70% to 90% seen just once and 3% held by the top ten. This TCR derives from a human donor in a cohort sampled during active COVID-19. The chain couples TRBV5-4 to TRBJ2-1; 11 bases match TRBD2. Sequenced material: peripheral blood. The CDR3 sequence: CASSSHTSGSKNEQFF. The CDR3 DNA is TGTGCCAGCAGCTCCCACACTAGCGGGAGTAAGAATGAGCAGTTCTTC.